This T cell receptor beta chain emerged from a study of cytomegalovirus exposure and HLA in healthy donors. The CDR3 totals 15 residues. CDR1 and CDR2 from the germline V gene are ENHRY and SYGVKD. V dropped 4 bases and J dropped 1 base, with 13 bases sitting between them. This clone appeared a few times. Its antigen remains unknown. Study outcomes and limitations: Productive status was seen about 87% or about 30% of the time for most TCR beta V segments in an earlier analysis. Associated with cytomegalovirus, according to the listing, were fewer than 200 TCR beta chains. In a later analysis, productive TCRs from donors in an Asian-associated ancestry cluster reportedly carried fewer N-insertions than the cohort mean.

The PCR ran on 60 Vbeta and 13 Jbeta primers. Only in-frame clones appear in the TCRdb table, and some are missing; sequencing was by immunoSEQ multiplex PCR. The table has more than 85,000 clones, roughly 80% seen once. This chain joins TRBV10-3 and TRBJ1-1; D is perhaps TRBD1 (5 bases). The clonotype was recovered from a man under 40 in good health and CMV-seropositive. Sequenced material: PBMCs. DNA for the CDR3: TGTGCCATCAGTGGAAGGGGTGACCCGAACACTGAAGCTTTCTTT. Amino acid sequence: CAISGRGDPNTEAFF.